This T cell receptor (beta chain) was sequenced in a study of blood T cell repertoires in COVID-19. The CDR3 is made up of 15 amino acids. Germline V gene lookup returns CDR1 MGHRA and CDR2 YSYEKL. The ends were cut back, 1 base at V and 4 bases at J, with 11 bases in the middle. Authors' processing steps: Using reference gene primer amplification, nucleated cell counts were estimated. Measured with immunoSEQ multiplex PCR; TCRdb has only the in-frame clones, and not every one. V, J and clone size derive from that table, while D and trimming were established from the DNA sequence. This sample has around 330,000 clones; 90% occur once, and the top ten carry around 2.6%.

This clonotype was sampled from a man in his sixties who had recovered from COVID-19. The V and J genes are TRBV4-1 and TRBJ1-5; D is possibly TRBD1 (5 bases). Sequencing was carried out using PBMCs or T cells enriched from blood (not recorded which). CDR3 bases: TGCGCCAGCAGCCAAGCCCCCAGGGATAATCAGCCCCAGCATTTT. Translation gives CASSQAPRDNQPQHF.